The rows below give T cell receptor beta chains drawn from one sample of a study of CD8 T cells in Susac syndrome. TCRdb reprocessed the immunoSEQ multiplex PCR reads via MiXCR and lists one record per CDR3 protein. The repertoire consists of about 140,000 distinct CDR3 sequences, with around 95% occurring once and the leading ten covering roughly 0.14%. The sample consisted of CD4+ T cells from PBMCs. The receptor source for this set is a human donor with Susac syndrome. The CDR3 runs from the conserved cysteine through the conserved F or W. D genes are given only for firm matches. Expanded clones get a size class; other rows say once, few or many, or leave the size out.

j_call	clone_size	d_call	v_call	cdr3_nt	cdr3_aa
TRBJ2-2	-	-	TRBV24-1	TGTGCCACCAGTGAACGGAACACCGGGGAGCTGTTTTTT	CATSERNTGELFF
TRBJ2-7	-	-	TRBV5-1	TGCGCCAGCAGCTTGGTACTTAGGGAGGGACAGGCCGCCTACGAGCAGTACTTC	CASSLVLREGQAAYEQYF
TRBJ2-1	-	-	TRBV29-1	TGCAGCGAGGAAGGGGGGTCGGGCAATGAGCAGTTCTTC	CSEEGGSGNEQFF
TRBJ2-3	-	-	TRBV2	TGTGCCAGCATTGGGTCCGGGCCGCGCACAGATACGCAGTATTTT	CASIGSGPRTDTQYF
TRBJ1-2	-	-	TRBV29-1	TGCAGCGTTTCGGAGGTAGCTAACTATGGCTACACCTTC	CSVSEVANYGYTF
TRBJ2-1	-	TRBD1	TRBV20-1	TGCAGTGTTGGGACAGGGGGCCGCAATGAGCAGTTCTTC	CSVGTGGRNEQFF
TRBJ1-5	-	-	TRBV2	TGTGCCAGCAGTCAAGACACTAGCAATCAGCCCCAGCATTTT	CASSQDTSNQPQHF
TRBJ1-2	-	-	TRBV4-1	TGCGCCAGCAGCCGAGCCGGGACCCTTGTCTTC	CASSRAGTLVF
TRBJ1-3	-	-	TRBV12-3/TRBV12-4	TGTGCCAGCAGAAGATACGGCTCTGGAAACACCATATATTTT	CASRRYGSGNTIYF
TRBJ2-1	once	TRBD1	TRBV9	TGTGCCAGCAGCTTGGGACAGGGCCCCTACAATGAGCAGTTCTTC	CASSLGQGPYNEQFF
TRBJ1-6	-	-	TRBV15	TGTGCCACCAGCAGAGAGTTGGCAGGGGATTCACCCCTCCACTTT	CATSRELAGDSPLHF
TRBJ2-3	-	-	TRBV12-3/TRBV12-4	TGTGCCAGCAGTTTGGGAGGTGCTAGCACAGATACGCAGTATTTT	CASSLGGASTDTQYF
TRBJ2-6	-	TRBD2	TRBV29-1	TGCAGCGTCAGCCGACTAGCCCATGGGGCCAACGTCCTGACTTTC	CSVSRLAHGANVLTF
TRBJ1-3	-	-	TRBV12-3/TRBV12-4	TGTGCCAGCACCACGGGACGAACCTCTGGAAACACCATATATTTT	CASTTGRTSGNTIYF
TRBJ1-1	-	-	TRBV5-1	TGCGCCAGCAGGTCGCAGAGCGACACTGAAGCTTTCTTT	CASRSQSDTEAFF
TRBJ2-5	-	TRBD2	TRBV7-9	TGTGCCAGCAGCTCGTTCTCGGGGGGAGAGACCCAGTACTTC	CASSSFSGGETQYF
TRBJ2-3	-	-	TRBV29-1	TGCAGCGTTGAAGATAAGGCAGCAGATACGCAGTATTTT	CSVEDKAADTQYF
TRBJ2-7	-	TRBD1	TRBV5-1	TGCGCCAGCAGCGGGGACAGGGAGATGTACTTC	CASSGDREMYF
TRBJ2-3	once	TRBD1	TRBV20-1	TGCAGTGCCACCGGACAGGATCTCACAGATACGCAGTATTTT	CSATGQDLTDTQYF
TRBJ1-4	-	TRBD1	TRBV12-3/TRBV12-4	TGTGCCAGCAGTTTCAGGGGGTATAATGAAAAACTGTTTTTT	CASSFRGYNEKLFF
TRBJ2-1	once	TRBD2	TRBV5-4	TGTGCCAGCAGCGGGGGGGGTGTGGACTCCTACAATGAGCAGTTCTTC	CASSGGGVDSYNEQFF
TRBJ1-2	-	-	TRBV21-1	TGTGCCAGCAGCAAAGGGCCAGGGAACTATGGCTACACCTTC	CASSKGPGNYGYTF
TRBJ2-7	-	-	TRBV18	TGTGCCAGCTCACCATCGGCCCTGAACGAGCAGTACTTC	CASSPSALNEQYF
TRBJ1-2	-	-	TRBV20-1	TGCAGTCCCCTGGGGAAACGAGCTAACTATGGCTACACCTTC	CSPLGKRANYGYTF
TRBJ2-7	-	-	TRBV19	TGTGCCAGTAGTATAAGGCATAACTCCTACGAGCAGTACTTC	CASSIRHNSYEQYF
TRBJ2-1	-	-	TRBV15	TGTGCCACCAGCAGAGATGGTAGGACTGTAAATGAGCAGTTCTTC	CATSRDGRTVNEQFF
TRBJ2-5	-	-	TRBV2	TGTGCCAGCAGTGACGGGGGAGAGACCCAGTACTTC	CASSDGGETQYF
TRBJ2-7	-	-	TRBV6-2/TRBV6-3	TGTGCCAGCAGTTACCCAGCAGGGAACTACGAGCAGTACTTC	CASSYPAGNYEQYF
TRBJ2-5	once	-	TRBV29-1	TGCAGCGTTGGGGTCCGGGCAGGATTCCAAGAGACCCAGTACTTC	CSVGVRAGFQETQYF
TRBJ2-1	-	-	TRBV4-1	TGCGCCAGCAGCCTACCCCCGCGGAATGAGCAGTTCTTC	CASSLPPRNEQFF
TRBJ1-6	-	-	TRBV21-1	TGTGCCAGCAGCTCAGCGGGCCAGGACTCTAATTCACCCCTCCACTTT	CASSSAGQDSNSPLHF
TRBJ2-1	-	-	TRBV20-1	TGCAGTGCCCCCGACCAAGGCCGTGAGCAGTTCTTC	CSAPDQGREQFF
TRBJ2-5	-	-	TRBV29-1	TGCAGCGTTGAACCGACTAGCGGATTTTCAGGGGGCCTAAAGACCCAGTACTTC	CSVEPTSGFSGGLKTQYF
TRBJ2-2	-	-	TRBV12-3/TRBV12-4	TGTGCCAGCAGTTTCGGGGGGCTCGGGGAGCTGTTTTTT	CASSFGGLGELFF
TRBJ1-1	-	-	TRBV2	TGTGCCAGCAGTGTTGGAGAGAACACTGAAGCTTTCTTT	CASSVGENTEAFF
TRBJ1-1	-	TRBD1	TRBV2	TGTGCCAGCAGTGAAGCGGGAGGGGACAGGGGGCTGAACACTGAAGCTTTCTTT	CASSEAGGDRGLNTEAFF
TRBJ1-5	-	TRBD1	TRBV12-3/TRBV12-4	TGTGCCAGCGCAGCAGGGGGGAATCAGCCCCAGCATTTT	CASAAGGNQPQHF
TRBJ2-7	-	TRBD2	TRBV13	TGTGCCAGCAGCTCGACGCCTTGGGGGGCGGGGGGCCATCTCTACGAGCAGTACTTC	CASSSTPWGAGGHLYEQYF
TRBJ2-7	-	TRBD2	TRBV12-3/TRBV12-4	TGTGCCAGCAGTTTGGCGGGGGTGTCCTACGAGCAGTACTTC	CASSLAGVSYEQYF
TRBJ2-3	-	-	TRBV5-4	TGTGCCAGCAGCTTGAGGCAGGGCTCAGATACGCAGTATTTT	CASSLRQGSDTQYF
TRBJ2-2	-	-	TRBV19	TGTGCCAGTAGAGGGACTTTGAACACCGGGGAGCTGTTTTTT	CASRGTLNTGELFF
TRBJ2-1	once	-	TRBV30	TGTGCCTGGAGTGTACGGGTTGGGCAGTTCTTC	CAWSVRVGQFF
TRBJ2-1	once	-	TRBV7-9	TGTGCCAGCAGCCTAAGGGACTCCGGGCAGTTCTTC	CASSLRDSGQFF
TRBJ2-3	-	TRBD1	TRBV5-4	TGTGCCAGCAGCAAGGGGACAGATGCCCGCACAGATACGCAGTATTTT	CASSKGTDARTDTQYF
TRBJ2-1	-	TRBD2	TRBV5-1	TGCGCCAGCAGCCCCGGGGGACTAGCATCCTACAATGAGCAGTTCTTC	CASSPGGLASYNEQFF
TRBJ2-7	-	-	TRBV9	TGTGCCAGCAGCGTAGGAACGACTAGCTACGAGCAGTACTTC	CASSVGTTSYEQYF
TRBJ2-4	-	TRBD1	TRBV4-1	TGCGCCAGCAGCATACCCGGGACAGGGGAAGCCAAAAACATTCAGTACTTC	CASSIPGTGEAKNIQYF
TRBJ2-7	once	TRBD1	TRBV4-1	TGCGCCAGCAGCCACCCTGGGGACAGGTCCTACGAGCAGTACTTC	CASSHPGDRSYEQYF
TRBJ2-5	-	-	TRBV9	TGTGCCAGCACCAAAGAGCAACATACACAAGAGACCCAGTACTTC	CASTKEQHTQETQYF
TRBJ2-1	-	-	TRBV7-3	TGTGCCAGCAGCTTAGAACGCCACAATGAGCAGTTCTTC	CASSLERHNEQFF
TRBJ2-3	-	-	TRBV9	TGTGCCAGCAGCGTAGGCCCTCCAGTAGGCGGAGATACGCAGTATTTT	CASSVGPPVGGDTQYF
TRBJ2-5	once	-	TRBV21-1	TGTGCCAGCAGCCCCCGGGCTAGCGGAGGGGGATCGGCGGAGACCCAGTACTTC	CASSPRASGGGSAETQYF